This T cell receptor (beta chain) was profiled in a study of T cell repertoires in cytomegalovirus infection. Study information: It can be stated that public TCR beta signatures indicated CMV infection as well as a matching HLA type. Broader study findings: Summed frequency of public TCR beta families distinguished CMV carriers with the relevant HLA.

TCRdb re-called the reads through MiXCR, storing one row per CDR3 protein. Among 160,000 or so distinct CDR3 sequences listed, around a quarter were seen once. This CDR3 is built from 13 residues. Germline V CDR1 and CDR2: LNHDA, SQIVND (reference sequence). The ends were cut back, 7 bases at V and 4 bases at J, with 13 bases in the middle. As for this clonotype: Its matching antigen is unknown.

This receptor was taken from a human donor in good health (CMV status not recorded). Some clones in this sample may be carry-over from other donors' samples. Material: PBMCs. V is TRBV19 and J is TRBJ1-1, with D perhaps TRBD1 (6 bases). CDR3 DNA: TGTGCCAGTAAGGGGGAGAGGGGCACTGAAGCTTTCTTT. Translated: CASKGERGTEAFF.